A single sample is the source of the 20 T cell receptor beta chains below, sequenced in a study of T cells expressing NK-cell markers. TCRdb reprocessed the 5' RACE reads and stores each CDR3 protein as one record, lacking DNA. This sample's clone table lists approximately 460,000 distinct CDR3 sequences. Sequencing was done on a sample of blood T cells: a sorted CD56 or NKG2C T cell subset, CD4+ or CD8+ T cells, or bulk PBMC T cells (not recorded which). The receptor set was obtained from a woman between 18 and 70 years old in good health.

J is TRBJ2-3 and V is TRBV5-1; TCRdb's assignment of TRBD1 cannot be checked, as there is no DNA. The germline V gene encodes CDR1 SGHRS and CDR2 YFSETQ. The length of the CDR3 is 15 residues. CDR3 residues: CASSPPDRGADTQYF.

The chain joins TRBV5-4 to TRBJ2-5; with no DNA, the TCRdb D assignment of TRBD2 cannot be verified. Germline V gene data show CDR1 as SGHNT and CDR2 as YYREEE (reference sequence). The CDR3 sequence is 16 residues long. The CDR3 region is CASSPGGGGDLETQYF.

The V and J genes are TRBV7-3 and TRBJ2-3. The CDR3 runs 16 residues. Germline CDR1 SGHTA, CDR2 FQGTGA. CDR3 sequence: CASSLSLAGGTDTQYF.

The rearrangement links TRBV20-1 to TRBJ2-3; the TRBD1 assignment by TCRdb is unverifiable without DNA. There are 15 residues in the CDR3. Germline V gene lookup returns CDR1 DFQATT and CDR2 SNEGSKA (reference sequence). The CDR3 region is CSASVRGGGTDTQYF.

The V call is TRBV4-3, the J call TRBJ2-4; TCRdb returns TRBD2, unconfirmable since there is no DNA. CDR3 length: 14 amino acids. The germline V gene encodes CDR1 LGHNA and CDR2 YSLEER. This chain's CDR3 is CASSQGLSGGIQYF.

The chain employs TRBV28 and TRBJ1-2. CDR1 is MDHEN and CDR2 is SYDVKM in the germline V gene. The CDR3 runs to 16 residues. The CDR3 here is CASSLEHSEVLYGYTF.

The chain carries TRBV12-3 or TRBV12-4 and TRBJ1-4. This CDR3 is 12 amino acids long. This CDR3 is CASSPLMTRLFF.

The chain joins TRBV18 to TRBJ2-1. The CDR3 length is 11 residues. CDR1 is KGHSH, CDR2 LQKENI, per germline. CDR3: CASSPGTEQFF.

This CDR3 is CASSQVTLTEAFF. The chain links TRBV14 to TRBJ1-1. The CDR3 is made up of 13 amino acids. CDR1 SGHDN and CDR2 FVKESK come from the germline V gene.

The chain employs TRBV28 and TRBJ2-1; TCRdb's D call of TRBD1 is untestable without DNA. Germline-derived CDR1 and CDR2 are MDHEN and SYDVKM. The CDR3 covers 11 residues. CDR3: CASSWLRDKFF.

The chain recombines TRBV7-9 with TRBJ2-5; TCRdb lists TRBD1, though no DNA is available to test this call. This CDR3 region has 16 residues. Germline-derived CDR1 and CDR2 are SEHNR and FQNEAQ (reference sequence). Here the CDR3 reads CASSLEVTGGWKTQYF.

This CDR3 is CASSNRGVAGPYTDTQYF. The rearrangement uses TRBV6-2 or TRBV6-3 and TRBJ2-3; TCRdb names TRBD2, which stays unverified in the absence of DNA. The V gene's germline CDR1 is MNHEY and CDR2 SVGEGT. CDR3 length: 18 residues.

The chain has TRBV5-1 and TRBJ2-3; TCRdb's D gene call, TRBD1, goes unchecked for lack of DNA. From germline, CDR1 is SGHRS and CDR2 YFSETQ. This CDR3 spans 15 amino acids. This chain's CDR3 is CASSLRGVTTDTQYF.

V and J are TRBV5-6 and TRBJ2-5; the D gene TCRdb calls, TRBD2, cannot be checked with no DNA. The CDR3 is made up of 16 amino acids. Germline V lookup: CDR1 SGHDT, CDR2 YYEEEE. CDR3 sequence: CASSLASSGGRETQYF.

The rearrangement joins TRBV11-2 to TRBJ2-5. CDR1 is SGHAT and CDR2 is FQNNGV in the germline V gene. This CDR3 comprises 15 residues. The CDR3 protein is CASSLDSATQETQYF.

The chain employs TRBV30 and TRBJ1-1; TCRdb's D call of TRBD1 is untestable without DNA. This CDR3 is built from 13 residues. The germline CDR1 and CDR2 sequences are GTSNPN and SVGIG (reference sequence). Here the CDR3 reads CAWTGDRNTEAFF.

This chain joins TRBV4-3 and TRBJ1-1. CDR3 length equals 14 residues. Germline V gives CDR1 LGHNA, CDR2 YSLEER. Here the CDR3 reads CASSQGRGDTEAFF.

J is TRBJ2-3 and V is TRBV6-2 or TRBV6-3; the TCRdb call, TRBD2, lacks DNA for checking. The CDR3 runs to 15 residues. CDR1 is MNHEY and CDR2 is SVGEGT in the germline V gene. CDR3 residues: CAGAAGRGTTDTQYF.

The CDR3 sequence is CASSQETHTRGQFF. The chain carries TRBV3-1 and TRBJ2-1; no DNA is available, so the TRBD2 call from TCRdb remains unchecked. Germline loops: CDR1 LGHDT, CDR2 YNNKEL (reference sequence). The CDR3 runs to 14 residues.

The V gene is TRBV4-3, the J gene TRBJ1-3. There are 16 residues in the CDR3. Germline V gene lookup returns CDR1 LGHNA and CDR2 YSLEER. CDR3: CASSQDHGTSGNTIYF.